This is a list of T cell receptor beta chains from one sample in a study of post-analysis software for immune sequencing data. In TCRdb, the PCR reads were re-called with MiXCR into one record per CDR3 protein. The sample gives under 200,000 distinct CDR3 sequences, approximately 29% of which show up once; 3.4% is in the top ten. Sequencing was done on a sample of blood. The receptors shown here come from a girl aged 2-17 years with multiple sclerosis. CDR3s include the opening cysteine and the closing phenylalanine or tryptophan. The order of the fields is CDR3 length, D gene, V gene, clone size, J gene, CDR3 protein, CDR3 DNA. D genes are given only for firm matches. A clone size is listed for some rows: how often the clone was seen (once, few, many), or a class if it is expanded.

length: 15
D: TRBD1
V: TRBV28
size: many
J: TRBJ2-7
CDR3: CASSLYGQGIYEQYF
DNA: TGTGCCAGCAGTTTATATGGACAGGGGATTTACGAGCAGTACTTC

length: 12
D: -
V: TRBV7-2
size: -
J: TRBJ1-5
CDR3: CASSQTGQPQHF
DNA: TGTGCCAGCAGCCAGACAGGTCAGCCCCAGCATTTT

length: 15
D: TRBD2
V: TRBV12-3/TRBV12-4
size: few
J: TRBJ2-1
CDR3: CASSSPGLAGREQFF
DNA: TGTGCCAGCAGTTCCCCGGGACTAGCGGGGCGCGAGCAGTTCTTC

length: 13
D: -
V: TRBV3-1
size: -
J: TRBJ1-1
CDR3: CASSPGVSGRAFF
DNA: TGTGCCAGCAGCCCCGGGGTCTCGGGGCGAGCTTTCTTT

length: 15
D: -
V: TRBV27
size: -
J: TRBJ2-5
CDR3: CASSLEGHYGETQYF
DNA: TGTGCCAGCAGTTTAGAGGGCCACTACGGAGAGACCCAGTACTTC

length: 17
D: -
V: TRBV11-2
size: few
J: TRBJ1-2
CDR3: CASSKNWQSLSDYGYTF
DNA: TGTGCCAGCAGCAAAAACTGGCAGTCTCTCTCGGACTATGGCTACACCTTC

length: 17
D: -
V: TRBV29-1
size: many
J: TRBJ1-1
CDR3: CSASPWGSGTRDTEAFF
DNA: TGCAGCGCCTCCCCCTGGGGCTCCGGGACGAGGGACACTGAAGCTTTCTTT

length: 12
D: -
V: TRBV29-1
size: -
J: TRBJ1-1
CDR3: CSVDDLEAEAFF
DNA: TGCAGCGTTGACGACCTGGAAGCTGAAGCTTTCTTT

length: 13
D: TRBD2
V: TRBV4-2
size: many
J: TRBJ2-5
CDR3: CASSLSSGETQYF
DNA: TGTGCCAGCAGCCTGTCTAGCGGTGAGACCCAGTACTTC

length: 13
D: -
V: TRBV3-1
size: -
J: TRBJ1-2
CDR3: CASSPDYLYGYTF
DNA: TGTGCCAGCAGCCCGGACTATCTCTATGGCTACACCTTC

length: 13
D: -
V: TRBV11-2
size: -
J: TRBJ2-7
CDR3: CASSLGETYEQYF
DNA: TGTGCCAGCAGCTTAGGGGAGACCTACGAGCAGTACTTC

length: 13
D: -
V: TRBV9
size: many
J: TRBJ1-1
CDR3: CASSVAPNTEAFF
DNA: TGTGCCAGCAGCGTAGCCCCGAACACTGAAGCTTTCTTT

length: 16
D: -
V: TRBV7-2
size: -
J: TRBJ2-6
CDR3: CASSLTSLAGANVLTF
DNA: TGTGCCAGCAGCTTAACGTCCTTAGCGGGGGCCAACGTCCTGACTTTC

length: 14
D: -
V: TRBV7-9
size: -
J: TRBJ1-1
CDR3: CASSAQRGNTEAFF
DNA: TGTGCCAGCAGCGCTCAGCGGGGGAACACTGAAGCTTTCTTT

length: 14
D: -
V: TRBV27
size: -
J: TRBJ2-1
CDR3: CASSLGSAGNEQFF
DNA: TGTGCCAGCAGTTTGGGGTCGGCCGGCAATGAGCAGTTCTTC

length: 15
D: -
V: TRBV5-1
size: -
J: TRBJ1-6
CDR3: CASSSEGLPNSPLHF
DNA: TGCGCCAGCAGCTCGGAGGGACTGCCCAATTCACCCCTCCACTTT

length: 17
D: -
V: TRBV7-2
size: -
J: TRBJ1-2
CDR3: CASSLTPTGALTGGYTF
DNA: TGTGCCAGCAGCTTAACGCCGACAGGTGCTCTGACGGGTGGCTACACCTTC

length: 14
D: -
V: TRBV12-3/TRBV12-4
size: many
J: TRBJ2-4
CDR3: CASSLVGAKNIQYF
DNA: TGTGCCAGCAGTTTAGTTGGGGCCAAAAACATTCAGTACTTC

length: 13
D: -
V: TRBV20-1
size: few
J: TRBJ1-1
CDR3: CSARSLGGTEAFF
DNA: TGCAGTGCTAGATCCCTAGGGGGGACTGAAGCTTTCTTT

length: 12
D: -
V: TRBV7-9
size: many
J: TRBJ2-7
CDR3: CASRGGVGEQYF
DNA: TGTGCCAGCAGAGGGGGGGTCGGCGAGCAGTACTTC

length: 15
D: -
V: TRBV20-1
size: -
J: TRBJ1-1
CDR3: CSAPTRNRGGTEAFF
DNA: TGCAGTGCCCCAACACGAAACCGTGGGGGGACTGAAGCTTTCTTT

length: 13
D: -
V: TRBV11-2
size: -
J: TRBJ2-3
CDR3: CASSFTLTDTQYF
DNA: TGTGCCAGCAGCTTTACCCTCACAGATACGCAGTATTTT

length: 13
D: -
V: TRBV20-1
size: many
J: TRBJ2-1
CDR3: CSALAGAIGEQFF
DNA: TGCAGTGCATTGGCGGGGGCGATTGGTGAGCAGTTCTTC

length: 15
D: -
V: TRBV7-8
size: -
J: TRBJ2-7
CDR3: CATHEGRSSSYEQYF
DNA: TGTGCCACTCATGAGGGGCGCTCGAGCTCCTACGAGCAGTACTTC

length: 15
D: -
V: TRBV6-2/TRBV6-3
size: many
J: TRBJ2-1
CDR3: CATQTPSSSYNEQFF
DNA: TGTGCCACCCAGACCCCTTCTAGCTCCTACAATGAGCAGTTCTTC

length: 16
D: TRBD1
V: TRBV7-9
size: many
J: TRBJ2-1
CDR3: CASSLVGRGPYNEQFF
DNA: TGTGCCAGCAGCTTAGTTGGCAGGGGGCCCTACAATGAGCAGTTCTTC

length: 16
D: TRBD2
V: TRBV6-2/TRBV6-3
size: -
J: TRBJ2-1
CDR3: CASSYWAGGPVSEQFF
DNA: TGTGCCAGCAGTTACTGGGCGGGAGGGCCTGTTAGTGAGCAGTTCTTC

length: 14
D: TRBD1
V: TRBV7-8
size: -
J: TRBJ2-7
CDR3: CASSTDRGTYEQYF
DNA: TGTGCCAGCAGCACCGACAGGGGTACCTACGAGCAGTACTTC

length: 15
D: TRBD1
V: TRBV5-5
size: many
J: TRBJ1-2
CDR3: CASSWGTGPLYGYTF
DNA: TGTGCCAGCAGCTGGGGGACAGGGCCTCTCTATGGCTACACCTTC

length: 14
D: -
V: TRBV7-9
size: -
J: TRBJ1-5
CDR3: CASSYKNSNQPQHF
DNA: TGTGCCAGCAGCTATAAAAATAGCAATCAGCCCCAGCATTTT

length: 13
D: -
V: TRBV6-5
size: -
J: TRBJ1-4
CDR3: CASRGVWYEKLFF
DNA: TGTGCCAGCAGAGGGGTTTGGTATGAAAAACTGTTTTTT

length: 15
D: -
V: TRBV12-3/TRBV12-4
size: -
J: TRBJ2-7
CDR3: CASSLGLSSYNEQYF
DNA: TGTGCCAGCAGTTTGGGACTGAGCTCCTACAATGAGCAGTACTTC

length: 15
D: -
V: TRBV28
size: -
J: TRBJ1-1
CDR3: CASSSPRGGGTEAFF
DNA: TGTGCCAGCAGTTCCCCCCGAGGGGGGGGGACTGAAGCTTTCTTT

length: 14
D: TRBD1
V: TRBV28
size: -
J: TRBJ1-4
CDR3: CASSQGGRGEELFF
DNA: TGTGCCAGCAGCCAAGGGGGCAGAGGAGAAGAACTGTTTTTT

length: 15
D: -
V: TRBV5-1
size: once
J: TRBJ2-4
CDR3: CASSSSAQALQGQYF
DNA: TGCGCCAGCAGTTCCTCTGCACAGGCCCTCCAGGGGCAGTACTTC

length: 15
D: -
V: TRBV5-1
size: few
J: TRBJ2-5
CDR3: CASSPPLGGQETQYF
DNA: TGCGCCAGCAGCCCGCCCCTGGGGGGCCAAGAGACCCAGTACTTC

length: 14
D: -
V: TRBV5-1
size: few
J: TRBJ2-7
CDR3: CASSLEGATYEQYF
DNA: TGCGCCAGCAGCTTGGAAGGGGCCACCTACGAGCAGTACTTC

length: 18
D: -
V: TRBV3-1
size: few
J: TRBJ1-2
CDR3: CASSQGFRGPLPGQGYTF
DNA: TGTGCCAGCAGCCAAGGATTCCGGGGTCCCCTCCCGGGGCAAGGCTACACCTTC

length: 15
D: TRBD2
V: TRBV3-1
size: few
J: TRBJ2-5
CDR3: CASSRGLAGEETQYF
DNA: TGTGCCAGCAGCCGCGGACTAGCGGGGGAAGAGACCCAGTACTTC

length: 14
D: -
V: TRBV21-1
size: -
J: TRBJ2-3
CDR3: CAGSRLADTDTQYF
DNA: TGTGCCGGCAGCCGACTAGCGGACACAGATACGCAGTATTTT

length: 16
D: -
V: TRBV4-1
size: few
J: TRBJ2-7
CDR3: CASSQAATPEMDEQYF
DNA: TGCGCCAGCAGCCAAGCGGCAACCCCCGAAATGGACGAGCAGTACTTC

length: 13
D: -
V: TRBV6-2/TRBV6-3
size: -
J: TRBJ2-7
CDR3: CASSYLYSYEQYF
DNA: TGTGCCAGCAGTTATCTGTACTCCTACGAGCAGTACTTC

length: 15
D: -
V: TRBV6-2/TRBV6-3
size: many
J: TRBJ2-7
CDR3: CASSYSTGINYEQYF
DNA: TGTGCCAGCAGTTACTCTACAGGGATTAACTACGAGCAGTACTTC

length: 15
D: TRBD1
V: TRBV7-9
size: many
J: TRBJ2-7
CDR3: CASSLGDRDPNEQYF
DNA: TGTGCCAGCAGCTTAGGGGACAGGGACCCCAACGAGCAGTACTTC

length: 14
D: -
V: TRBV10-2
size: -
J: TRBJ2-1
CDR3: CASSGAATYNEQFF
DNA: TGCGCCAGCAGCGGGGCGGCCACCTACAATGAGCAGTTCTTC

length: 15
D: -
V: TRBV20-1
size: many
J: TRBJ2-4
CDR3: CSASLGGVAKNIQYF
DNA: TGCAGTGCTAGTCTAGGGGGAGTTGCCAAAAACATTCAGTACTTC

length: 16
D: -
V: TRBV15
size: many
J: TRBJ2-1
CDR3: CATSRYPLAGRHEQFF
DNA: TGTGCCACCAGCAGATACCCACTAGCAGGGAGGCATGAGCAGTTCTTC

length: 13
D: TRBD1
V: TRBV3-1
size: few
J: TRBJ2-7
CDR3: CASSTDRAIEQYF
DNA: TGTGCCAGCAGCACCGACAGGGCGATTGAGCAGTACTTC

length: 14
D: -
V: TRBV7-2
size: many
J: TRBJ2-4
CDR3: CASRRDLAKNIQYF
DNA: TGTGCCAGCAGAAGGGATTTAGCCAAAAACATTCAGTACTTC

length: 15
D: -
V: TRBV28
size: -
J: TRBJ2-1
CDR3: CASTLGGFRSNEQFF
DNA: TGTGCCAGCACCCTCGGGGGTTTTAGAAGCAATGAGCAGTTCTTC

length: 11
D: -
V: TRBV20-1
size: -
J: TRBJ2-1
CDR3: CSARDLDEQFF
DNA: TGCAGTGCTAGAGATCTGGATGAGCAGTTCTTC

length: 15
D: TRBD1
V: TRBV12-3/TRBV12-4
size: few
J: TRBJ2-2
CDR3: CASSPDRAGTGELFF
DNA: TGTGCCAGCAGTCCTGACAGGGCGGGCACCGGGGAGCTGTTTTTT

length: 13
D: -
V: TRBV12-3/TRBV12-4
size: few
J: TRBJ1-1
CDR3: CASSPRTNTEAFF
DNA: TGTGCCAGCAGTCCGCGGACGAACACTGAAGCTTTCTTT

length: 12
D: -
V: TRBV29-1
size: many
J: TRBJ2-6
CDR3: CSVVSGANVLTF
DNA: TGCAGCGTCGTCTCTGGGGCCAACGTCCTGACTTTC

length: 19
D: TRBD2
V: TRBV28
size: few
J: TRBJ2-5
CDR3: CASSLTSGSFQSSSETQYF
DNA: TGTGCCAGCAGTTTGACTAGCGGGAGTTTTCAGTCTTCGTCGGAGACCCAGTACTTC

length: 16
D: TRBD1
V: TRBV30
size: -
J: TRBJ1-5
CDR3: CAWSATTGGSNQPQHF
DNA: TGTGCCTGGAGTGCAACGACAGGGGGAAGCAATCAGCCCCAGCATTTT

length: 12
D: -
V: TRBV20-1
size: -
J: TRBJ1-2
CDR3: CSARGRAGGYTF
DNA: TGCAGTGCTAGGGGCAGGGCGGGTGGCTACACCTTC

length: 16
D: TRBD1
V: TRBV18
size: -
J: TRBJ1-4
CDR3: CASSRDRGQDGEKLFF
DNA: TGTGCCAGCTCACGGGACAGGGGGCAGGATGGTGAAAAACTGTTTTTT

length: 13
D: -
V: TRBV5-1
size: -
J: TRBJ1-2
CDR3: CASSMTVNYGYTF
DNA: TGCGCCAGCAGCATGACAGTTAACTATGGCTACACCTTC

length: 11
D: -
V: TRBV7-6
size: many
J: TRBJ2-3
CDR3: CASSLGSTQYF
DNA: TGTGCCAGCAGCTTAGGGAGTACGCAGTATTTT